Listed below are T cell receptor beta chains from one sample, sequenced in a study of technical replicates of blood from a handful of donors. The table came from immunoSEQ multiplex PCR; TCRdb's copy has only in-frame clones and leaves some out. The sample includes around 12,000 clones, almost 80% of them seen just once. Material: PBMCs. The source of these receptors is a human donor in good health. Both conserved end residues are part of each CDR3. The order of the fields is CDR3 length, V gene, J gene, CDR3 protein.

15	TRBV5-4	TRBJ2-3	CASSPPQGHLDTQYF
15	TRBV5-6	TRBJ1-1	CASSLAGLPNTEAFF
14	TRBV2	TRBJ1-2	CASSGQGSFDGYTF
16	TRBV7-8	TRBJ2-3	CASSLSGASGPDTQYF
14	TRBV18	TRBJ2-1	CASYSSAANGEQFF
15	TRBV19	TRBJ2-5	CASSYARGSSETQYF
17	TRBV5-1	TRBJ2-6	CASSFGPGGTGANVLTF
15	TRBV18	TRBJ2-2	CASSPGQDRTGELFF
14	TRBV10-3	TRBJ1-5	CAISEFGPSSPQHF
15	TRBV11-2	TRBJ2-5	CASSRKYRERETQYF
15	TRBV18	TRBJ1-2	CASSPSGQGTYGYTF
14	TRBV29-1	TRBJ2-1	CSVERTSGGNEQFF
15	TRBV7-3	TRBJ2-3	CASSLQAGNTDTQYF
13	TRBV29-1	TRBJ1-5	CSVGDTYNQPQHF
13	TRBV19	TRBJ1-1	CASTKTRNTEAFF
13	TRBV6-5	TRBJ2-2	CASSLVPTGELFF
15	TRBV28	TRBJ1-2	CASSLFAGAGGGYTF
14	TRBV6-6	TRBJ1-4	CASSYGRAGEKLFF
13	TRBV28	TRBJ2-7	CASRREHSYEQYF